The rows below give T cell receptor beta chains drawn from one sample of a study of cytomegalovirus exposure and HLA in healthy donors. Libraries were prepared by immunoSEQ multiplex PCR; TCRdb keeps only in-frame clonotypes and omits some of them. The data show 110,000 to 150,000 clones, roughly 77% seen once. Material for sequencing was PBMCs. Receptor source: a woman aged 25 to 39 in good health and CMV-seronegative. The CDR3 runs from the conserved cysteine through the conserved F or W. Fields, in order: J gene, clone size, V gene, D gene, CDR3 protein, CDR3 DNA. The D gene is left open where the match is weak. Expanded clones get a size class; other rows say once, few or many, or leave the size out.

j_call: TRBJ2-3; clone_size: .; v_call: TRBV5-4; d_call: TRBD2; cdr3_aa: CASSLASSGSTQYF; cdr3_nt: TGTGCCAGCAGCTTAGCGTCTAGCGGTAGTACGCAGTATTTT
j_call: TRBJ2-1; clone_size: .; v_call: TRBV18; d_call: .; cdr3_aa: CASSPSVSYNEQFF; cdr3_nt: TGTGCCAGCTCACCGTCGGTCTCCTACAATGAGCAGTTCTTC
j_call: TRBJ2-5; clone_size: few; v_call: TRBV21-1; d_call: .; cdr3_aa: CASSKPGQGLGEETQYF; cdr3_nt: TGTGCCAGCAGCAAACCCGGACAGGGGTTAGGAGAAGAGACCCAGTACTTC
j_call: TRBJ1-1; clone_size: .; v_call: TRBV28; d_call: TRBD1; cdr3_aa: CASSHQGVVGTEAFF; cdr3_nt: TGTGCCAGCAGTCATCAGGGGGTGGTAGGCACTGAAGCTTTCTTT
j_call: TRBJ1-5; clone_size: .; v_call: TRBV21-1; d_call: .; cdr3_aa: CASYKTRQGDQPQHF; cdr3_nt: TGTGCCAGCTATAAGACCCGACAGGGCGATCAGCCCCAGCATTTT
j_call: TRBJ1-4; clone_size: few; v_call: TRBV19; d_call: .; cdr3_aa: CASSIKGIGEKLFF; cdr3_nt: TGTGCCAGTAGTATTAAGGGGATCGGTGAAAAACTGTTTTTT
j_call: TRBJ1-2; clone_size: .; v_call: TRBV19; d_call: .; cdr3_aa: CASSADGYTF; cdr3_nt: TGTGCCAGTAGTGCAGATGGCTACACCTTC
j_call: TRBJ2-5; clone_size: .; v_call: TRBV19; d_call: .; cdr3_aa: CASRNYGETQYF; cdr3_nt: TGTGCCAGTAGAAACTATGGAGAGACCCAGTACTTC
j_call: TRBJ1-2; clone_size: .; v_call: TRBV5-4; d_call: TRBD1; cdr3_aa: CASSLLGGGQGARDYGYTF; cdr3_nt: TGTGCCAGCAGCCTCTTAGGGGGAGGACAGGGGGCGCGTGACTATGGCTACACCTTC
j_call: TRBJ1-6; clone_size: .; v_call: TRBV5-6; d_call: TRBD1; cdr3_aa: CASSLGDSDNSPLHF; cdr3_nt: TGTGCCAGCAGCTTAGGGGACAGCGACAATTCACCCCTCCACTTT
j_call: TRBJ2-2; clone_size: .; v_call: TRBV4-2; d_call: TRBD2; cdr3_aa: CASSPTSENTGELFF; cdr3_nt: TGTGCCAGCAGCCCGACTAGCGAGAACACCGGGGAGCTGTTTTTT
j_call: TRBJ2-1; clone_size: .; v_call: TRBV28; d_call: .; cdr3_aa: CASGDNRASYNEQFF; cdr3_nt: TGTGCCAGCGGAGATAACAGGGCCTCCTACAATGAGCAGTTCTTC
j_call: TRBJ2-2; clone_size: .; v_call: TRBV14; d_call: TRBD1; cdr3_aa: CASSRTGYTGELFF; cdr3_nt: TGTGCCAGCAGCCGGACAGGCTACACCGGGGAGCTGTTTTTT
j_call: TRBJ2-7; clone_size: .; v_call: TRBV6-5; d_call: TRBD1; cdr3_aa: CASSYSKQGAYEQYF; cdr3_nt: TGTGCCAGCAGTTACTCGAAACAGGGGGCCTACGAGCAGTACTTC
j_call: TRBJ2-3; clone_size: .; v_call: TRBV7-3; d_call: TRBD2; cdr3_aa: CASSFYSGGADTQYF; cdr3_nt: TGTGCCAGCAGCTTCTACTCGGGGGGGGCAGATACGCAGTATTTT